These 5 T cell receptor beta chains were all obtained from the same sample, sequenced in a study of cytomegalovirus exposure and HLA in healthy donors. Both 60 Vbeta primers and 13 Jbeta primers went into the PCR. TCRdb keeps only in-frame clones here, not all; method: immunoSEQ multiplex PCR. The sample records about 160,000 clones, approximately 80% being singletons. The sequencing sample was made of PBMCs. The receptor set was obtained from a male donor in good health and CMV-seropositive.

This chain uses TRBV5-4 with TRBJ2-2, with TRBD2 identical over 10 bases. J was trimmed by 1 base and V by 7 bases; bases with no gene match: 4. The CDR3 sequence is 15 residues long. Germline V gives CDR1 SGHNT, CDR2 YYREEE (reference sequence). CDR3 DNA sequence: TGTGCCAGCGGGGTAGCGGGGGGGAACACCGGGGAGCTGTTTTTT. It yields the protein CASGVAGGNTGELFF.

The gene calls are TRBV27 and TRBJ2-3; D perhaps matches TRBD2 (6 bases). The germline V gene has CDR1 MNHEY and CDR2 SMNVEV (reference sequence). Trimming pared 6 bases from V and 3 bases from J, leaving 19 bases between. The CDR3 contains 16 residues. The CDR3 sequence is CASSPRRAGRTDTQYF. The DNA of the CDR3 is TGTGCCAGCAGCCCTCGGAGGGCGGGGCGGACAGATACGCAGTATTTT.

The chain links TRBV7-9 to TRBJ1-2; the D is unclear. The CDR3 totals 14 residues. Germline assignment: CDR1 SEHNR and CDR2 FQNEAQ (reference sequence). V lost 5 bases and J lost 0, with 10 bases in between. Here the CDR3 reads CASSPTSANYGYTF. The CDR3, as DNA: TGTGCCAGCAGCCCAACGTCAGCTAACTATGGCTACACCTTC.

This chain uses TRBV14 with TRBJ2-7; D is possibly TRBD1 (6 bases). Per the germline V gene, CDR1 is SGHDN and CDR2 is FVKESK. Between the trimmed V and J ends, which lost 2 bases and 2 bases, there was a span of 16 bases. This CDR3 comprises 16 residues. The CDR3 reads CASSQTRDTGTYEQYF. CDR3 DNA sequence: TGTGCCAGCAGCCAAACTCGGGACACGGGAACCTACGAGCAGTACTTC.

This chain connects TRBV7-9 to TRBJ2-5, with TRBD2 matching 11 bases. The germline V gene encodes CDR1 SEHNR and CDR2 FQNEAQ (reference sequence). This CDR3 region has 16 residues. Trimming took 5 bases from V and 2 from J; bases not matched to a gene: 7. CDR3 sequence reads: CASSGLTSGVQETQYF. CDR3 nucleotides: TGTGCCAGCAGCGGACTGACTAGCGGGGTGCAAGAGACCCAGTACTTC.